The 32 T cell receptor beta chains presented below share a single source sample, sequenced in a study of control samples from healthy donors and cancer patients (dated by TCRdb to 2020 to 2022). The library relied on the immunoSEQ multiplex PCR assay. This is the immuneACCESS table as TCRdb keeps it, with only in-frame sequences that have V and J called. A part of the clones is gone; compared with another copy, unresolved V genes explain less than half, and the rest is unexplained. In all, the sample holds roughly 120,000 clones, and 87% of those were seen once. 9% to 13% of the sample is held by the ten biggest clonotypes. Sequencing input: blood. These receptors originate from a man aged 25 to 40 in good health.

The chain employs TRBV7-9 and TRBJ1-2; TRBD1 matches at 7 bases. Trimming took 7 bases from V and 0 from J; bases not matched to a gene: 5. The germline V gene encodes CDR1 SEHNR and CDR2 FQNEAQ (reference sequence). The CDR3 is 14 residues long. The chain's CDR3 is CASTGQAANYGYTF. In nucleotides, the CDR3 is TGTGCCAGCACCGGACAGGCAGCTAACTATGGCTACACCTTC.

This sequence joins TRBV5-1 and TRBJ2-2, with TRBD2 matching over 10 bases. The CDR3 is 17 residues long. CDR1 is SGHRS, CDR2 YFSETQ, per germline. The junction had 16 bases not matched to a gene; V was cut back by 7 bases and J by 7 bases. This CDR3 is CASGGLAGAPGIGELFF. CDR3 nucleotides: TGCGCCAGCGGGGGCCTAGCGGGGGCCCCAGGAATCGGGGAGCTGTTTTTT.

This clone was counted only a few times. The chain uses TRBV4-1 and TRBJ2-4; D may be TRBD2 (5 bases). The CDR3 has 15 residues. Germline CDR1 MGHRA, CDR2 YSYEKL. V was cut by 0 bases and J by 2 bases, with 8 bases left in between. CDR3 amino acids: CASSQDPGTKNIQYF. The DNA of the CDR3 is TGCGCCAGCAGCCAAGATCCGGGAACCAAAAACATTCAGTACTTC.

The V and J genes are TRBV15 and TRBJ1-3; TRBD1 aligns across 7 bases. CDR1 LNHNV and CDR2 YYDKDF come from the germline V gene (reference sequence). CDR3 length equals 17 residues. With V trimmed by 5 bases and J by 1 base, 11 bases remained unmatched. The CDR3: CATSRMGQRLSGNTIYF. The CDR3 DNA reads TGTGCCACCAGCCGCATGGGACAGCGTCTATCTGGAAACACCATATATTTT.

This sequence joins TRBV6-5 and TRBJ1-3; TRBD1 matches 7 bases. CDR3 length equals 14 residues. The germline CDR1 and CDR2 sequences are MNHEY and SVGAGI. With 6 bases clipped from V and 2 bases from J, the junction kept 4 bases outside the gene matches. The CDR3 reads CASRSRGTGNTIYF. The CDR3 nucleotides are TGTGCCAGCAGAAGCAGGGGGACTGGAAACACCATATATTTT.

The genes are TRBV30 and TRBJ2-3; D is possibly TRBD2 (7 bases). The CDR3 is made up of 18 amino acids. The germline V gene has CDR1 GTSNPN and CDR2 SVGIG (reference sequence). V gave up 1 base and J gave up 0 bases, with 20 bases separating them. CDR3 coding DNA: TGTGCCTGGAGTGCTTTTCTGGGGGCTAGCGGAAGCACAGATACGCAGTATTTT. Protein product: CAWSAFLGASGSTDTQYF.

The chain is built from TRBV2 and TRBJ1-3; no reliable D call. Germline values: CDR1 SNHLY, CDR2 FYNNEI. The V gene lost 7 bases and the J gene lost 0 bases, with 7 bases spanning the gap. The CDR3 spans 13 residues. The CDR3: CASIGSSGNTIYF. As DNA, the CDR3 is TGTGCCAGCATTGGCAGCTCTGGAAACACCATATATTTT.

This chain connects TRBV4-2 to TRBJ1-4; 8 bases are shared with TRBD1. CDR1 and CDR2 (germline): LGHNA, YNFKEQ. The CDR3 contains 16 residues. J gave up 8 bases and V 5 bases, and 13 bases lay outside the gene matches. The CDR3 is CASSNSGTGGREKLFF. The CDR3 nucleotides read TGTGCCAGCAGCAACAGCGGAACAGGGGGGAGAGAAAAACTGTTTTTT.

This sequence joins TRBV5-1 and TRBJ1-2, with D perhaps matching TRBD1 (6 bases). The V gene's germline CDR1 is SGHRS and CDR2 YFSETQ. The CDR3 sequence is 16 residues long. Trimming pared 4 bases from V and 4 bases from J, leaving 20 bases between. CDR3 in amino acids: CASSLSPDRSLYGYTF. The DNA of the CDR3 is TGCGCCAGCAGCCTTTCCCCAGACAGGTCTCTCTATGGCTACACCTTC.

This clone was counted a single time. The gene calls are TRBV18 and TRBJ1-4, with unresolved D. Germline CDR1 reads KGHSH; CDR2 reads LQKENI. The CDR3 length is 14 residues. V lost 2 bases and J lost 8, with 12 bases in between. The CDR3 DNA reads as TGTGCCAGCTCACCAAGGGAGGATAGCGAAAAACTGTTTTTT. This sequence encodes CASSPREDSEKLFF.

This clone was seen only once. The gene calls are TRBV19 and TRBJ1-1, with D possibly being TRBD1 (6 bases). V lost 6 bases to trimming and J lost 1 base, with 15 bases between them. CDR1 is LNHDA, CDR2 SQIVND, per germline (reference sequence). The CDR3 totals 15 residues. CDR3 in DNA: TGTGCCAGTAGCACATTGGGGGCTCAGAACACTGAAGCTTTCTTT. Its translation: CASSTLGAQNTEAFF.

The V gene is TRBV29-1, the J gene TRBJ2-7; D tentatively fits TRBD1 or TRBD2 (5 bases each). Germline loops: CDR1 SQVTM, CDR2 ANQGSEA. Trimming cost V 6 bases and J 3 bases, with 9 bases left between them. The CDR3 has 11 amino acids. The CDR3 nucleotides read TGCAGCGTGGGGGACGGCTACGAGCAGTACTTC. Protein product: CSVGDGYEQYF.

The V call is TRBV6-5, the J call TRBJ2-2; D may be TRBD1 (5 bases). The germline gives CDR1 MNHEY, CDR2 SVGAGI. This CDR3 is built from 13 residues. V was cut by 7 bases and J by 4 bases, with 10 bases left in between. CDR3 bases: TGTGCCAGCAATTATAGGGGCACCGGGGAGCTGTTTTTT. Protein: CASNYRGTGELFF.

This clone was seen more than once but under ten times. The V and J genes are TRBV5-6 and TRBJ1-1; D is undetermined. Germline values: CDR1 SGHDT, CDR2 YYEEEE. V was shortened by 0 bases and J by 8 bases, with 5 bases between the two germline ends. The CDR3 runs 11 residues. The CDR3 DNA sequence: TGTGCCAGCAGCTTGGGATGGGAAGCTTTCTTT. The encoded protein is CASSLGWEAFF.

This chain joins TRBV5-1 and TRBJ1-1, with D unclear. The germline V gene has CDR1 SGHRS and CDR2 YFSETQ. This CDR3 region has 13 residues. V lost 1 base to trimming and J lost 5 bases, with 9 bases between them. CDR3 nucleotides: TGCGCCAGCAGCTTGAATACAGAAACTGAAGCTTTCTTT. Encoded protein: CASSLNTETEAFF.

CDR3 bases: TGTGCCAGCAGCTTAGATCGGACAGAATCCCAGCCCCAGCATTTT. Its protein product is CASSLDRTESQPQHF. V and J are TRBV11-2 and TRBJ1-5; possible D gene TRBD1, 6 bases. This CDR3 spans 15 amino acids. V was clipped by 0 bases and J by 7 bases, with 13 bases between them. Per germline, CDR1 SGHAT and CDR2 FQNNGV.

In the case of this clone: At one boundary the junction diverges from the germline segment, which might be a read error. The CDR3 DNA follows: TGTGCCAGCAATTTACAGGGTAACTATGGCTACACCTTC. Its protein product is CASNLQGNYGYTF. The V and J genes are TRBV28 and TRBJ1-2; TRBD1 is a possible D gene (6 bases). The germline gives CDR1 MDHEN, CDR2 SYDVKM. The CDR3 covers 13 residues.

V and J are TRBV6-1 and TRBJ1-6; D ambiguous. The germline CDR1 and CDR2 sequences are MNHNS and SASEGT. The CDR3 has 14 residues. V lost 2 bases to trimming and J lost 13 bases, with 15 bases between them. The CDR3 protein is CASSEYRSSDPLHF. The CDR3 DNA reads as TGTGCCAGCAGTGAATATCGGAGTTCGGATCCCCTCCACTTT.

The CDR3 sequence is CASSLEGQSNQPQHF. DNA for the CDR3: TGCGCCAGCAGCTTGGAAGGGCAGAGTAATCAGCCCCAGCATTTT. V usage is TRBV5-1 and J usage is TRBJ1-5; unclear D gene. The CDR3 is made up of 15 amino acids. Germline loops: CDR1 SGHRS, CDR2 YFSETQ. Trimming left V 0 bases short and J 4 bases short, with 11 bases between.

This sequence joins TRBV6-6 and TRBJ1-2, with a weak D call TRBD1 (6 bases). Trimming removed 2 bases from V and 2 bases from J, with 9 bases in between. The CDR3 extends over 14 amino acids. The germline V gene encodes CDR1 MNHNY and CDR2 SVGAGI (reference sequence). In DNA form, the CDR3 reads TGTGCCAGCAGTTACCCGGGACAAAACTATGGCTACACCTTC. It encodes CASSYPGQNYGYTF.

This chain uses TRBV7-3 with TRBJ2-1; a weak D match, TRBD1 (5 bases). Germline V gene lookup returns CDR1 SGHTA and CDR2 FQGTGA. V lost 0 bases and J 1 base, leaving 10 bases between the germline ends. This CDR3 spans 16 amino acids. The CDR3 region is CASSLTGASSYNEQFF. The CDR3, as DNA: TGTGCCAGCAGCTTAACAGGGGCTAGTTCCTACAATGAGCAGTTCTTC.

The chain joins TRBV18 to TRBJ2-3; possible D gene TRBD1, 5 bases. The CDR3 extends over 14 amino acids. The germline CDR1 and CDR2 sequences are KGHSH and LQKENI. The germline V and J ends were trimmed by 6 bases and 4 bases, with 14 bases remaining between them. This chain's CDR3 is CASSPLGQSDTQYF. In DNA form, the CDR3 reads TGTGCCAGCTCCCCCCTAGGACAATCAGATACGCAGTATTTT.

The chain recombines TRBV5-1 with TRBJ1-6; 7 nucleotides line up with TRBD1. V shed 4 bases and J 7 bases; nucleotides not matched to a gene: 8. The germline CDR1 and CDR2 sequences are SGHRS and YFSETQ. CDR3 length: 15 residues. This CDR3 reads CASSPRTGTNSPLHF. CDR3 nucleotides: TGCGCCAGCAGCCCTCGGACAGGTACGAATTCACCCCTCCACTTT.

The chain is built from TRBV11-2 and TRBJ1-6; no definite D call. Between the trimmed V and J ends, which lost 1 base and 4 bases, there was a span of 8 bases. CDR1 is SGHAT, CDR2 FQNNGV, per germline. CDR3 length: 15 residues. The CDR3 loop is CASSLVTPYNSPLHF. CDR3 bases: TGTGCCAGCAGCTTAGTTACCCCGTATAATTCACCCCTCCACTTT.

CDR3 nucleotide sequence: TGCGCCAGCAGCCAAGACTCGGGACGGCTATACAATGAGCAGTTCTTC. Residues: CASSQDSGRLYNEQFF. V usage is TRBV4-1 and J usage is TRBJ2-1, with D possibly called TRBD1 or TRBD2 (5 bases each). V gave up 0 bases and J gave up 4 bases, with 13 bases separating them. Germline V gene sequence: CDR1 MGHRA, CDR2 YSYEKL. The CDR3 runs 16 residues.

The chain couples TRBV3-1 (or the pseudogene TRBV3-2) to TRBJ2-2, with D maybe TRBD1 (6 bases). V shed 2 bases and J shed 1 base, with 11 bases lying between them. Germline assignment: CDR1 LGHDT and CDR2 YNNKEL (reference sequence). CDR3 length: 16 residues. The DNA of the CDR3 is TGTGCCAGCAGCCAATCCCTGGGACAGAACACCGGGGAGCTGTTTTTT. Protein sequence: CASSQSLGQNTGELFF.

The chain joins TRBV7-3 to TRBJ2-1, with D perhaps assigned TRBD1 or TRBD2 (6 bases each). V was cut by 3 bases and J by 8 bases, with 17 bases left in between. This CDR3 contains 15 residues. Germline-derived CDR1 and CDR2 are SGHTA and FQGTGA. CDR3: CASSFGGPSKDEQFF. The CDR3, as DNA: TGTGCCAGCAGCTTCGGGGGCCCCTCTAAAGATGAGCAGTTCTTC. The variable domain in full, completed from reference TRBV7-3 and TRBJ2-1, reads GAGVSQTPSNKVTEKGKYVELRCDPISGHTALYWYRQSLGQGPEFLIYFQGTGAADDSGLPNDRFFAVRPEGSVSTLKIQRTERGDSAVYLCASSFGGPSKDEQFFGPGTRLTVL.

The V call is TRBV19, the J call TRBJ2-3; 11 bases are shared with TRBD2. The CDR3 covers 18 residues. J gave up 5 bases and V 5 bases, and 15 bases lay outside the gene matches. Germline lookup yields CDR1 LNHDA and CDR2 SQIVND (reference sequence). The CDR3 DNA follows: TGTGCCAGTAGTTATAAGACTAGCGGGGTAATAGTAGGAGATACGCAGTATTTT. It yields the protein CASSYKTSGVIVGDTQYF. The full variable domain, with the rest looked up from reference TRBV19 and TRBJ2-3, is DGGITQSPKYLFRKEGQNVTLSCEQNLNHDAMYWYRQDPGQGLRLIYYSQIVNDFQKGDIAEGYSVSREKKESFPLTVTSAQKNPTAFYLCASSYKTSGVIVGDTQYFGPGTRLTVL.

The rearrangement uses TRBV7-9 and TRBJ1-2; D not certain. This CDR3 has 13 residues. Germline-derived CDR1 and CDR2 are SEHNR and FQNEAQ (reference sequence). Trimming cost V 6 bases and J 8 bases, with 16 bases left between them. The DNA of the CDR3 is TGTGCCAGCAGTCCCCCGGTACAGAGCGGCTACACCTTC. Protein product: CASSPPVQSGYTF.

This sequence joins TRBV14 and TRBJ2-2, with 10 nucleotides matching TRBD1. Trimming took 4 bases from V and 0 from J; bases not matched to a gene: 11. Germline CDR1 reads SGHDN; CDR2 reads FVKESK. The CDR3 is 19 amino acids. CDR3 nucleotide sequence: TGTGCCAGCAGCCCTGTTCTTTTGACAGGGGGCGCGAACACCGGGGAGCTGTTTTTT. Its translation: CASSPVLLTGGANTGELFF.

The J gene is TRBJ1-1, the V gene TRBV27; D is unresolved. The CDR3 covers 14 residues. Germline V lookup: CDR1 MNHEY, CDR2 SMNVEV (reference sequence). Trimming pared 5 bases from V and 9 bases from J, leaving 19 bases between. CDR3 nucleotides: TGTGCCAGCAGTACGTCACGATTTCCCGGGCAAGCTTTCTTT. It yields the protein CASSTSRFPGQAFF.

The chain has TRBV5-1 and TRBJ1-1; D ambiguous. CDR1 is SGHRS and CDR2 is YFSETQ in the germline V gene. The CDR3 spans 16 residues. V shed 0 bases and J shed 3 bases, with 15 bases lying between them. The DNA of the CDR3 is TGCGCCAGCAGCTTGGGGATGGGGTTGGAGGACACTGAAGCTTTCTTT. It codes for CASSLGMGLEDTEAFF.